This passage covers 26 T cell receptor beta chains from one sample sequenced in a study of blood T cells in healthy people across ages. For the second PCR, which ran for about 6 to 11 cycles, a sample-barcoded 5' primer and a J-beta primer mix were used. A single record per CDR3 protein comes from TCRdb applying MiXCR to the 5' RACE reads. The sample lists more than 650,000 distinct CDR3 sequences; 25% to 30% were seen once. This sample was also put to use in a study of T cells of mothers and their children.

Sample: blood. The receptor source for this set is a boy aged 5-17 years in good health.

The chain links TRBV20-1 to TRBJ1-4, with 7 bases that match TRBD1. The CDR3 length is 13 residues. Germline CDR1 and CDR2: DFQATT and SNEGSKA (reference sequence). The V segment lost 6 bases and the J segment 4 bases; nucleotides outside the gene matches: 5. CDR3 sequence (DNA): TGCAGTGCCCGACAGGGCCTTAATGAAAAACTGTTTTTT. It encodes CSARQGLNEKLFF.

This clonotype was seen only a few times. The chain uses TRBV7-2 and TRBJ2-3; 9 nucleotides line up with TRBD1. Germline V CDR1 and CDR2: SGHTA, FQGNSA. The CDR3 extends over 15 amino acids. Unmatched junction bases numbered 6, after V lost 2 bases and J lost 6 bases. The CDR3 DNA is TGTGCCAGCAGCTTATACAGGGGGCGTCCGGATACGCAGTATTTT. It specifies CASSLYRGRPDTQYF.

This clonotype has only a few counts. The chain carries TRBV5-1 and TRBJ2-1; no definite D call. CDR3 length: 15 amino acids. V was shortened by 0 bases and J by 7 bases, with 14 bases between the two germline ends. Germline V gene lookup returns CDR1 SGHRS and CDR2 YFSETQ. The CDR3 DNA reads as TGCGCCAGCAGCTTGGCAGGTTATCCTAGGAATGAGCAGTTCTTC. Its translation is CASSLAGYPRNEQFF.

The chain couples TRBV21-1 to TRBJ2-3; the table names TRBD1, a call not compared with the DNA. TRBV21-1 is classified as a pseudogene. The CDR3 length is 15 residues. CDR3 bases: TGTGCCAGCAGCAAAGGGGGACATATTAGAGATACGCAGTATTTT. Its protein is CASSKGGHIRDTQYF.

The chain combines TRBV29-1 with TRBJ1-2, with a weak D call TRBD1 (6 bases). The CDR3 spans 14 residues. The V gene's germline CDR1 is SQVTM and CDR2 ANQGSEA. With 3 bases removed from V and 3 bases from J, the gap between germline ends came to 14 bases. The CDR3 sequence: CSVESGATDYGYTF. The CDR3 DNA is TGCAGCGTTGAGTCAGGGGCAACCGACTATGGCTACACCTTC.

The chain couples TRBV5-1 to TRBJ1-2, with 8 bases identical to TRBD1. Germline CDR1 SGHRS, CDR2 YFSETQ. The CDR3 runs to 14 residues. Trimming took 6 bases from V and 8 from J; bases not matched to a gene: 12. The CDR3 DNA is TGCGCCAGCACCCCCGACAGGGGCAGGAGGGGCTACACCTTC. Its protein product is CASTPDRGRRGYTF.

This clonotype was observed a handful of times. The chain carries TRBV2 and TRBJ1-2; 7 nucleotides align to TRBD1. Trimming removed 4 bases from V and 7 bases from J; junction bases left unmatched: 12. The CDR3 contains 15 residues. CDR1 and CDR2 (germline): SNHLY, FYNNEI. The DNA of the CDR3 is TGTGCCAGCAGTGCGGAAGACAGGGCGTTCTCTGGCTACACCTTC. It encodes CASSAEDRAFSGYTF.

This rearrangement joins TRBV7-6 to TRBJ2-5; 8 nucleotides align to TRBD2. Germline loops: CDR1 SGHVS, CDR2 FNYEAQ. This CDR3 has 14 amino acids. With 4 bases clipped from V and 5 bases from J, the junction kept 6 bases outside the gene matches. The CDR3: CASSSRRGVETQYF. CDR3 DNA sequence: TGTGCCAGCAGCTCCCGGCGGGGGGTCGAGACCCAGTACTTC.

This clonotype has only a few counts. The J gene is TRBJ2-1, the V gene TRBV7-9, with 8 bases matching TRBD2. Germline V lookup: CDR1 SEHNR, CDR2 FQNEAQ (reference sequence). With V trimmed by 9 bases and J by 5 bases, 12 bases remained unmatched. The CDR3 has 15 amino acids. The CDR3 nucleotides read TGTGCCAGTCTCTTGTTAGCGGGGATCAACAATGAGCAGTTCTTC. It codes for CASLLLAGINNEQFF.

This rearrangement joins TRBV20-1 to TRBJ2-5, with 8 bases lining up with TRBD1. The germline V gene encodes CDR1 DFQATT and CDR2 SNEGSKA (reference sequence). With 4 bases clipped from V and 3 bases from J, the junction kept 4 bases outside the gene matches. CDR3 length equals 13 residues. The CDR3 nucleotides read TGCAGTGCTAACAGGGGGGAAAAAGAGACCCAGTACTTC. It specifies CSANRGEKETQYF.

This clonotype was observed a few times. The V call is TRBV28, the J call TRBJ1-5; D is uncertain. Trimming shortened V by 2 bases and J by 7 bases, and 9 bases separated the two germline ends. This CDR3 comprises 13 residues. The germline gives CDR1 MDHEN, CDR2 SYDVKM. The CDR3 here is CASSLGLTQPQHF. In nucleotides, the CDR3 is TGTGCCAGCAGTTTAGGGCTGACACAGCCCCAGCATTTT.

This clonotype showed up just a few times. This chain uses TRBV6-6 with TRBJ2-7; TRBD1 matches at 9 bases. The CDR3 loop spans 14 amino acids. The germline gives CDR1 MNHNY, CDR2 SVGAGI (reference sequence). The trim removed 2 bases at V and 3 bases at J, leaving 2 bases unmatched. CDR3: CASSYPDRGYEQYF. The CDR3 coding sequence is TGTGCCAGCAGTTACCCGGACAGGGGCTACGAGCAGTACTTC.

A few counts support this clonotype. The genes are TRBV5-1 and TRBJ2-1; 7 bases align to TRBD1. The CDR3 is made up of 15 amino acids. V lost 3 bases, J lost 5 bases, and 8 bases stayed unmatched. Germline values: CDR1 SGHRS, CDR2 YFSETQ. The CDR3 DNA reads TGCGCCAGCAGCTCCGAGGGGGCTGGAAACAATGAGCAGTTCTTC. As protein: CASSSEGAGNNEQFF. The complete variable domain, with remaining parts taken from reference TRBV5-1 and TRBJ2-1, reads KAGVTQTPRYLIKTRGQQVTLSCSPISGHRSVSWYQQTPGQGLQFLFEYFSETQRNKGNFPGRFSGRQFSNSRSEMNVSTLELGDSALYLCASSSEGAGNNEQFFGPGTRLTVL.

The chain is built from TRBV4-1 and TRBJ2-1; either TRBD1 or TRBD2 may supply D (6 bases each). This CDR3 has 14 amino acids. CDR1 is MGHRA, CDR2 YSYEKL, per germline. Trimming removed 2 bases at V and 9 bases at J, with 14 bases between. CDR3 loop: CASSQTEGGGEQFF. Written as DNA, the CDR3 is TGCGCCAGCAGCCAAACCGAGGGGGGTGGTGAGCAGTTCTTC.

This chain uses TRBV2 with TRBJ2-3; 11 bases agree with TRBD1. The trim removed 8 bases at V and 6 bases at J, leaving 7 bases unmatched. The CDR3 totals 14 residues. CDR1 and CDR2 (germline): SNHLY, FYNNEI. CDR3 nucleotide sequence: TGTGCCAGCTCCCGGGACAGGGGGATGGATACGCAGTATTTT. Encoded protein: CASSRDRGMDTQYF.

The gene calls are TRBV4-1 and TRBJ2-5, with 8 bases that match TRBD2. The CDR3 is made up of 17 amino acids. Trimming took 6 bases from V and 1 from J; bases not matched to a gene: 13. The V gene's germline CDR1 is MGHRA and CDR2 YSYEKL. The CDR3 region has the DNA TGCGCCAGCAGGGGATCGGTAGCGGGGCCTTTCCAAGAGACCCAGTACTTC. This sequence encodes CASRGSVAGPFQETQYF.

This clonotype appeared a few times. This chain connects TRBV9 to TRBJ1-2, with D possibly being TRBD1 (5 bases). This CDR3 contains 13 residues. V lost 5 bases to trimming and J lost 10 bases, with 18 bases between them. Germline values: CDR1 SGDLS, CDR2 YYNGEE. The CDR3 bases are TGTGCCAGCAGTCCCGGGGGAAGACCTACCTACACCTTC. Translated, it gives CASSPGGRPTYTF. The whole variable domain, filled in from reference TRBV9 and TRBJ1-2, reads DSGVTQTPKHLITATGQRVTLRCSPRSGDLSVYWYQQSLDQGLQFLIQYYNGEERAKGNILERFSAQQFPDLHSELNLSSLELGDSALYFCASSPGGRPTYTFGSGTRLTVV.

This chain joins TRBV3-1 and TRBJ1-1; D unclear. Germline CDR1 is LGHDT and CDR2 is YNNKEL (reference sequence). The ends were cut back, 7 bases at V and 2 bases at J, with 11 bases in the middle. The CDR3 contains 13 residues. The CDR3 coding sequence is TGTGCCAGCACTTGGGGAGCTAACACTGAAGCTTTCTTT. It specifies CASTWGANTEAFF.

V and J are TRBV2 and TRBJ1-2; D gene uncertain. Germline V gives CDR1 SNHLY, CDR2 FYNNEI. The V gene lost 7 bases and the J gene lost 3 bases, with 12 bases spanning the gap. This CDR3 spans 13 amino acids. The CDR3, as DNA: TGTGCCAGCAATCTAGACCGCGACTATGGCTACACCTTC. The encoded protein is CASNLDRDYGYTF.

The genes are TRBV2 and TRBJ1-5; D is uncertain. Germline CDR1 SNHLY, CDR2 FYNNEI. Trimming pared 0 bases from V and 6 bases from J, leaving 9 bases between. The CDR3 has 14 residues. The CDR3 nucleotides are TGTGCCAGCAGTGAAGCGTTGTCCAGTCAGCCCCAGCATTTT. Translating gives CASSEALSSQPQHF.

This chain links TRBV28 with TRBJ1-5, with a tentative D call TRBD1 (5 bases). Germline CDR1 is MDHEN and CDR2 is SYDVKM. The CDR3 runs to 14 residues. V was pared by 2 bases and J by 2 bases, with 7 bases between. The CDR3 nucleotides are TGTGCCAGCAGTTTAGAACAGGGCAATCAGCCCCAGCATTTT. This codes for CASSLEQGNQPQHF.

CDR3 in DNA: TGTGCCAGCAGTCGGCTCGGGGCCGACAATGAGCAGTTCTTC. It specifies CASSRLGADNEQFF. V is TRBV12-3 or TRBV12-4 and J is TRBJ2-5; D might be TRBD1 or TRBD2, each matching 5 bases. The J call could be wrong; TRBJ2-1 is a better fit for the DNA end. The CDR3 consists of 14 residues.

The chain couples TRBV7-9 to TRBJ1-2; D is unclear. The V end was cut by 4 bases, the J end by 0 bases, with 9 bases between. The CDR3 totals 14 residues. Germline CDR1 reads SEHNR; CDR2 reads FQNEAQ (reference sequence). The CDR3 DNA sequence: TGTGCCAGCAGCTCCCACCCAACTAACTATGGCTACACCTTC. Encoded protein: CASSSHPTNYGYTF. Together with reference TRBV7-9 and TRBJ1-2, the CDR3 gives the full variable domain: DTGVSQNPRHKITKRGQNVTFRCDPISEHNRLYWYRQTLGQGPEFLTYFQNEAQLEKSRLLSDRFSAERPKGSFSTLEIQRTEQGDSAMYLCASSSHPTNYGYTFGSGTRLTVV.

This clonotype showed up just a few times. J is TRBJ2-1 and V is TRBV20-1; perhaps D is TRBD1 or TRBD2 (6 bases each). CDR3 length: 15 residues. Trimming removed 3 bases from V and 5 bases from J, with 17 bases in between. Per germline, CDR1 DFQATT and CDR2 SNEGSKA (reference sequence). CDR3 loop: CSASVVGGPHNEQFF. Here the CDR3 DNA reads TGCAGTGCTAGTGTGGTGGGGGGCCCCCACAATGAGCAGTTCTTC.

This clonotype was picked up a small number of times. The chain combines TRBV6-5 with TRBJ1-1, with D maybe TRBD1 (6 bases). Germline assignment: CDR1 MNHEY and CDR2 SVGAGI. The CDR3 extends over 14 amino acids. Trimming cost V 0 bases and J 7 bases, with 12 bases left between them. CDR3 residues: CASSYSGGAGEAFF. The CDR3 DNA reads TGTGCCAGCAGTTACTCGGGGGGCGCTGGTGAAGCTTTCTTT.

The V and J genes are TRBV4-1 and TRBJ1-4, with D perhaps TRBD1 (5 bases). Germline assignment: CDR1 MGHRA and CDR2 YSYEKL. The V gene lost 2 bases and the J gene lost 7 bases, with 14 bases spanning the gap. This CDR3 has 15 amino acids. The CDR3 nucleotides read TGCGCCAGCAGCCAAAGGCAGGGCTTTGGTGAAAAACTGTTTTTT. The encoded protein is CASSQRQGFGEKLFF.